These 22 T cell receptor beta chains came from one sample sequenced in a study. TCRdb reanalysed the 5' RACE reads using MiXCR and keeps one entry per CDR3 protein. Among 45,000 to 55,000 distinct CDR3 sequences listed, approximately 23% were seen once. Sequencing was done on a sample of tumor-infiltrating naive CD4+ T cells sorted from the breast tumor. Regarding subset: naive CD4+ T cells, CD4+CD45RA+CD25-. The receptor source for this set is a female donor with breast cancer.

This clonotype was seen ten or more times. The gene calls are TRBV5-1 and TRBJ2-1; 9 nucleotides align to TRBD2. Trimming cost V 1 base and J 5 bases; bases outside gene matches: 7. The length of the CDR3 is 16 residues. Germline V gene lookup returns CDR1 SGHRS and CDR2 YFSETQ. The CDR3 protein is CASSLSGTSFDNEQFF. CDR3 coding DNA: TGCGCCAGCAGCTTGTCCGGGACTAGCTTCGACAATGAGCAGTTCTTC.

This rearrangement joins TRBV5-1 to TRBJ2-7; 7 nucleotides agree with TRBD1. This CDR3 has 14 amino acids. In germline, CDR1 is SGHRS, CDR2 YFSETQ. With V trimmed by 7 bases and J by 7 bases, 14 bases remained unmatched. Written as DNA, the CDR3 is TGCGCCAGCCATTTAGGGACAGCGCTATTGGAGCAGTACTTC. It specifies CASHLGTALLEQYF. The full variable domain, rest sourced from reference TRBV5-1 and TRBJ2-7, is KAGVTQTPRYLIKTRGQQVTLSCSPISGHRSVSWYQQTPGQGLQFLFEYFSETQRNKGNFPGRFSGRQFSNSRSEMNVSTLELGDSALYLCASHLGTALLEQYFGPGTRLTVT.

This clonotype has only a few counts. This rearrangement joins TRBV20-1 to TRBJ1-2, with D possibly TRBD1 on 5 matching bases. The V gene lost 4 bases and the J gene lost 5 bases, with 11 bases spanning the gap. Germline loops: CDR1 DFQATT, CDR2 SNEGSKA (reference sequence). CDR3 length: 12 residues. This chain's CDR3 is CSATEGTYGYTF. The DNA of the CDR3 is TGCAGTGCTACGGAGGGGACGTATGGCTACACCTTC.

V gene TRBV6-5 combines with J gene TRBJ2-7, with 8 nucleotides matching TRBD1. The V gene's germline CDR1 is MNHEY and CDR2 SVGAGI. The CDR3 has 16 amino acids. V shed 6 bases, J shed 0 bases, and the junction held 10 bases outside the gene matches. CDR3 amino acids: CASSPPRTGSSYEQYF. The CDR3 nucleotides are TGTGCCAGCAGCCCACCGCGGACAGGGAGCTCCTACGAGCAGTACTTC.

The chain has TRBV12-3 or TRBV12-4 and TRBJ2-5; tentatively, D is TRBD2 (5 bases). The V end was cut by 6 bases, the J end by 3 bases, with 17 bases between. The CDR3 has 15 residues. The CDR3: CASSSRTGGEETQYF. The CDR3 DNA is TGTGCCAGCAGCTCCCGGACTGGCGGAGAAGAGACCCAGTACTTC.

The chain joins TRBV10-3 to TRBJ2-7; D is unclear. The ends were cut back, 5 bases at V and 4 bases at J, with 9 bases in the middle. This CDR3 has 12 amino acids. CDR1 is ENHRY and CDR2 is SYGVKD in the germline V gene. CDR3 residues: CAISSVQYEQYF. CDR3 nucleotides: TGTGCCATCAGTTCGGTTCAATACGAGCAGTACTTC.

About this clonotype itself: Just one base apart from a much larger clone, this may be a read error. CDR3 sequence reads: CASSLISAGTYHTDTQYF. As DNA, the CDR3 is TGCGCCAGCAGCTTGATTTCGGCCGGGACGTACCACACAGATACGCAGTATTTT. The rearrangement links TRBV5-1 to TRBJ2-3; the D call may be TRBD1 or TRBD2 (5 bases each). The germline CDR1 and CDR2 sequences are SGHRS and YFSETQ. Trimming pared 1 base from V and 2 bases from J, leaving 20 bases between. The CDR3 runs to 18 residues.

The chain couples TRBV7-9 to TRBJ1-4; 7 positions match TRBD1. The V segment lost 5 bases and the J segment 8 bases; nucleotides outside the gene matches: 11. Germline CDR1 SEHNR, CDR2 FQNEAQ (reference sequence). This CDR3 spans 15 amino acids. The CDR3 coding sequence is TGTGCCAGCAGCCCCCAGACAGGGTTAAGAGAAAAACTGTTTTTT. It yields the protein CASSPQTGLREKLFF.

The chain has TRBV9 and TRBJ1-5; the match to TRBD1 covers 8 bases. The CDR3 has 15 amino acids. Germline assignment: CDR1 SGDLS and CDR2 YYNGEE. V was pared by 0 bases and J by 6 bases, with 5 bases of the junction left unmatched. Written as DNA, the CDR3 is TGTGCCAGCAGCGTAGGTACAGGGGGTGGTCAGCCCCAGCATTTT. The encoded protein is CASSVGTGGGQPQHF.

V is TRBV2 and J is TRBJ2-4; 7 bases match TRBD2. V lost 4 bases and J lost 8; bases outside the gene matches: 8. The CDR3 loop spans 14 amino acids. The germline V gene encodes CDR1 SNHLY and CDR2 FYNNEI. CDR3 DNA sequence: TGTGCCAGCAGTGGTGGGGACTATGGGGACATTCAGTACTTC. Encoded protein: CASSGGDYGDIQYF.

This clonotype has at least ten counts. The chain couples TRBV7-9 to TRBJ2-1; D remains unclear. The germline V gene encodes CDR1 SEHNR and CDR2 FQNEAQ (reference sequence). This CDR3 is 12 amino acids long. The ends were cut back, 3 bases at V and 13 bases at J, with 13 bases in the middle. In DNA, the CDR3 is TGTGCCAGCAGCTTTCAGGCGGCGGCACAGTTCTTC. This gives the protein CASSFQAAAQFF.

The J gene is TRBJ2-4, the V gene TRBV4-1; 7 bases agree with TRBD1. This CDR3 has 15 amino acids. Germline V lookup: CDR1 MGHRA, CDR2 YSYEKL. Trimming took 4 bases from V and 0 from J; bases not matched to a gene: 3. CDR3 region: CASSPGGIAKNIQYF. For the CDR3, the DNA is TGCGCCAGCAGCCCAGGGGGTATAGCCAAAAACATTCAGTACTTC.

The CDR3 reads CASSLDPPGRTSGANVLTF. CDR3 DNA: TGTGCCAGCAGCTTAGACCCCCCGGGACGGACGTCTGGGGCCAACGTCCTGACTTTC. The chain links TRBV7-6 to TRBJ2-6, with D perhaps assigned TRBD1 or TRBD2 (5 bases each). The CDR3 length is 19 residues. The V and J ends lost 1 base and 1 base respectively, with 17 bases between them. Per germline, CDR1 SGHVS and CDR2 FNYEAQ.

The chain has TRBV4-1 and TRBJ2-4; 8 bases map to TRBD2. Trimming removed 2 bases from V and 5 bases from J; junction bases left unmatched: 11. The germline V gene has CDR1 MGHRA and CDR2 YSYEKL. This CDR3 is built from 17 residues. As DNA, the CDR3 is TGCGCCAGCAGCCAAAGTAGGACGGGAGGGCCGGAAAACATTCAGTACTTC. Translating gives CASSQSRTGGPENIQYF.

On this clonotype itself: Being one base from a much bigger clone, this may be a read error. CDR3 DNA sequence: TGTGCCAGCAGTTTCCCGGGACAGGGTACCTACGAGCGGTACTTC. This gives the protein CASSFPGQGTYERYF. This chain uses TRBV12-3 or TRBV12-4 with TRBJ2-7; 9 bases map to TRBD1. This CDR3 is 15 amino acids long.

This clonotype turned up a few times. The V gene is TRBV18, the J gene TRBJ1-1; D is unclear. The CDR3 runs 13 residues. CDR1 KGHSH and CDR2 LQKENI come from the germline V gene. V dropped 5 bases and J dropped 0 bases, with 7 bases sitting between them. The CDR3 reads CASSTDLNTEAFF. The CDR3 DNA is TGTGCCAGCTCAACCGACCTGAACACTGAAGCTTTCTTT.

The chain couples TRBV29-1 to TRBJ1-2; a weak D match, TRBD1 (5 bases). CDR1 is SQVTM, CDR2 ANQGSEA, per germline. V dropped 4 bases and J dropped 4 bases, with 19 bases sitting between them. The CDR3 consists of 15 residues. CDR3: CSVGPGRAGSYGYTF. For the CDR3, the DNA is TGCAGCGTTGGCCCGGGACGGGCCGGTTCCTATGGCTACACCTTC.

V is TRBV6-6 and J is TRBJ2-7; the match to TRBD1 covers 7 bases. V trimming: 11 bases; J trimming: 0 bases; junction bases outside the gene matches: 13. CDR3 length: 15 residues. Germline CDR1 reads MNHNY; CDR2 reads SVGAGI (reference sequence). The CDR3 here is CACNRGGPSSYEQYF. The CDR3 DNA sequence: TGTGCCTGCAACCGAGGGGGCCCGAGCTCCTACGAGCAGTACTTC.

This clonotype showed up many times. This chain connects TRBV18 to TRBJ1-3, with D unresolved. The ends were cut back, 4 bases at V and 0 bases at J, with 10 bases in the middle. The CDR3 sequence is 15 residues long. Germline CDR1 KGHSH, CDR2 LQKENI. The CDR3 protein is CASSHYSDSGNTIYF. Here the CDR3 DNA reads TGTGCCAGCTCACACTACAGTGACTCTGGAAACACCATATATTTT.

The V call is TRBV30, the J call TRBJ1-5, with D hard to call. CDR3 length: 15 amino acids. The V gene lost 0 bases and the J gene lost 3 bases, with 12 bases spanning the gap. The germline CDR1 and CDR2 sequences are GTSNPN and SVGIG (reference sequence). This CDR3 reads CAWSVKGLDNQPQHF. The CDR3 DNA reads as TGTGCCTGGAGTGTTAAGGGATTGGACAATCAGCCCCAGCATTTT.

This clonotype was seen a few times. This sequence joins TRBV7-8 and TRBJ1-5; 7 bases map to TRBD1. Per germline, CDR1 SGHVS and CDR2 FQNEAQ. The CDR3 is made up of 15 amino acids. V dropped 4 bases and J dropped 2; count of bases not matched to a gene: 5. CDR3 amino acids: CASSSQGGGNQPQHF. Written as DNA, the CDR3 is TGTGCCAGCAGCTCCCAGGGGGGCGGCAATCAGCCCCAGCATTTT. The full variable domain, completed using reference TRBV7-8 and TRBJ1-5, is GAGVSQSPRYKVAKRGQDVALRCDPISGHVSLFWYQQALGQGPEFLTYFQNEAQLDKSGLPSDRFFAERPEGSVSTLKIQRTQQEDSAVYLCASSSQGGGNQPQHFGDGTRLSIL.

The table lists this clonotype with a few counts. V is TRBV2 and J is TRBJ1-6; D gene uncertain. The V gene's germline CDR1 is SNHLY and CDR2 FYNNEI. Trimming pared 1 base from V and 7 bases from J, leaving 11 bases between. CDR3 length: 15 residues. The CDR3 nucleotides are TGTGCCAGCAGTGAAGAGGCGGGGAGGAATTCACCCCTCCACTTT. Its translation is CASSEEAGRNSPLHF.